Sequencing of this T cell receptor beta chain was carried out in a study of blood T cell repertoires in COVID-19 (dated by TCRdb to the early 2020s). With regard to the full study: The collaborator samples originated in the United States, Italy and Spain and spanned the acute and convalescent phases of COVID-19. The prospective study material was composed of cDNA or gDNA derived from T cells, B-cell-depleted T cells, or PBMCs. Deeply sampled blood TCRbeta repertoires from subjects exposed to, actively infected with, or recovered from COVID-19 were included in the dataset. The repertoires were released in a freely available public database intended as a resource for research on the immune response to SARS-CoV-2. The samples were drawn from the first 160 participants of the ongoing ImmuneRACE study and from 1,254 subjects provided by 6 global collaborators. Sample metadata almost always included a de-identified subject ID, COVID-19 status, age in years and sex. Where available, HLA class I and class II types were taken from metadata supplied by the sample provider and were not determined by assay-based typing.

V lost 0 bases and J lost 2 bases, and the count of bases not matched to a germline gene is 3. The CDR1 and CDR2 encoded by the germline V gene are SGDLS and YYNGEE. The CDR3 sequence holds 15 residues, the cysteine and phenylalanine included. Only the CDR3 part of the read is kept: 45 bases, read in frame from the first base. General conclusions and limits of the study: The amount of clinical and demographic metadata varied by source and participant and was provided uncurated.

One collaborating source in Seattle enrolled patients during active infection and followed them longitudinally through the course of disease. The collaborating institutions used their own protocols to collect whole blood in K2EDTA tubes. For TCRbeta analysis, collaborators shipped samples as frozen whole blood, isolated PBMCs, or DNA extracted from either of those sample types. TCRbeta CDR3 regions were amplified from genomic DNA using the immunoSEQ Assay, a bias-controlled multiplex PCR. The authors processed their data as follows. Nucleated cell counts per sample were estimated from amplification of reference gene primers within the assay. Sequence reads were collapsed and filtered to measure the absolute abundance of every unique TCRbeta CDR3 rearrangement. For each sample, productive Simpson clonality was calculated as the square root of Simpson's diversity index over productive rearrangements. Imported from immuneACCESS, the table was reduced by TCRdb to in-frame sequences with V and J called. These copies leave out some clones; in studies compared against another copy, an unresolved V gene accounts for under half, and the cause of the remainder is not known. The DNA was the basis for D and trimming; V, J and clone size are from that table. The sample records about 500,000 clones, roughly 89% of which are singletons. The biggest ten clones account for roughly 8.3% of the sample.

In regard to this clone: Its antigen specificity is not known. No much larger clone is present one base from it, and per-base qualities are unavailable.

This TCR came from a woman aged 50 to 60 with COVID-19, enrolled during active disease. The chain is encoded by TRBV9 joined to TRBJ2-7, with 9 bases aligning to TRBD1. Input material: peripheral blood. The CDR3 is CASSVGGTGTYEQYF. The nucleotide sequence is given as TGTGCCAGCAGCGTAGGGGGGACAGGGACCTACGAGCAGTACTTC.